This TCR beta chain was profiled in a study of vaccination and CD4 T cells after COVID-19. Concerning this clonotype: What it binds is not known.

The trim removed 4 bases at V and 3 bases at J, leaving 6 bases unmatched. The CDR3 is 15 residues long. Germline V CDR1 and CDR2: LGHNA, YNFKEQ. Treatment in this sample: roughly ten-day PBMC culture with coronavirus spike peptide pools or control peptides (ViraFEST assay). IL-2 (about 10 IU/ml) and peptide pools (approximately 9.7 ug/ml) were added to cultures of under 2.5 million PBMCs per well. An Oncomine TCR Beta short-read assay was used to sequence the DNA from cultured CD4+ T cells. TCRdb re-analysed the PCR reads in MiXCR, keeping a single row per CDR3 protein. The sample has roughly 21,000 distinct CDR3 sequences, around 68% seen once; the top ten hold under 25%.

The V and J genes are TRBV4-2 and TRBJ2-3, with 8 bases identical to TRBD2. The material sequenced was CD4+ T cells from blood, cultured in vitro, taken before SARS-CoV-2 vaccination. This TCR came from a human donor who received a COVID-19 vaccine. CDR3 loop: CASSPGTRRTDTQYF. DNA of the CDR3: TGTGCCAGCAGCCCCGGGACTAGAAGGACAGATACGCAGTATTTT.